This T cell receptor beta chain derives from a study of blood T cell repertoires in COVID-19. The wider study: Italy, Spain and the United States were the sources of the convalescent and acute COVID-19 samples. From T cells, B-cell-depleted T cells, or PBMCs came the material, which was cDNA or gDNA.

The germline CDR1 and CDR2 sequences are SGDLS and YYNGEE. V shed 3 bases and J 2 bases; nucleotides not matched to a gene: 8. This CDR3 comprises 18 residues. Authors' analysis steps: The assay estimated nucleated cells by amplifying reference gene primers. Assay: immunoSEQ multiplex PCR; the TCRdb copy retains only in-frame clones and omits some. D and trimming were read from the DNA, whereas the V and J calls and clone size are those reported in that table. The table lists under 35,000 clones, approximately 89% of them singletons. This receptor was taken from a human donor in a cohort sampled during active COVID-19. Specimen: peripheral blood. This rearrangement joins TRBV9 to TRBJ2-5; 15 bases are a match to TRBD2. The CDR3 spells CASSAGTSGGSGQETQYF. The DNA for the CDR3 is TGTGCCAGCAGCGCCGGGACTAGCGGGGGGTCGGGGCAAGAGACCCAGTACTTC.